This record covers a single T cell receptor (beta chain). This clone was picked up a small number of times. Its recognized antigen is unknown. No base qualities exist here, and no much larger clone lies one base off it. Frozen genomic DNA underwent high-throughput TCRbeta CDR3 sequencing by immunoSEQ, including PCR amplification, mapping, bias correction and internal controls. Per the original workflow: Only productive rearrangements were retained, with each unique TCRbeta sequence defined by its CDR3 nucleotide sequence together with its V and J gene. A sequence counted as donor-reactive only if the sequence showed at least 5-fold expansion in CFSE-low cells compared with unstimulated pre-transplant cells and had a frequency of at least 0.01%. To ensure at least 90% detection power, minimum frequency thresholds were set for each subject based on that subject's lowest-template unstimulated sample. Jensen-Shannon divergence between the top 1000 TCRbeta sequences post-transplant and pre-transplant was used to measure repertoire turnover. Two-sided Fisher's exact tests were used to test for changes in how often donor-reactive sequences were detected. Imported from immuneACCESS, the table was reduced by TCRdb to in-frame sequences with V and J called. These copies leave out some clones; in studies compared against another copy, an unresolved V gene accounts for under half, and the cause of the remainder is not known. The DNA was the basis for D and trimming; V, J and clone size are from that table. The sample table lists tens of thousands of clones, about two thirds of them with a count of one. About 15% of the sample rests with the top ten.

This specimen comes from a study of T cell clones after liver transplantation (dated by TCRdb to about 2019). Background for the entire study: The samples were obtained from ITN030ST, a randomized trial that attempted immunosuppression withdrawal within 2 years after liver transplantation. Donor-reactive T cell clones were identified by TCRbeta sequencing following a pre-transplant mixed lymphocyte reaction and were subsequently tracked in post-transplant blood. Third party-reactive TCRbeta sequences from pre-transplant MLRs were also identified as an antigen-independent comparator for donor-reactive sequences. Of the eight recipients, a few were HCV-positive, while the remaining recipients had been transplanted for non-autoimmune, non-viral indications. The subjects received no induction therapy and were kept on standard immunosuppression until randomization at 12-24 months post-transplant. Tolerance was defined as complete immunosuppression withdrawal for at least one year with no rise in liver enzymes beyond twice the upper limit of normal. Blood samples were collected pre-transplant, pre-randomization before withdrawal, and post-randomization after either full withdrawal or failed withdrawal. The studied cohort comprised 8 liver transplant recipients, 3 classified as tolerant and 5 as non-tolerant.

Beyond this particular receptor, the publication reports: In most of the 8 subjects, circulating donor-reactive CD4 TCRbeta sequences decreased significantly after transplant, regardless of tolerance or HCV status. Without allograft tissue specimens, donor-reactive T cells may have migrated into the graft rather than being deleted. The conclusions were preliminary, being limited by small, heterogeneous patient numbers and by non-standardized post-transplant time points. Once repertoire turnover was taken into account, donor-reactive detection showed a significant reduction for CD4 in 7 of 8 subjects and for CD8 in 8 of 8. The decline in donor-reactive sequences exceeded the decline in third party-reactive sequences, suggesting partial antigen-specific deletion that was unrelated to withdrawal success. Low numbers of available donor cells limited the measurable donor-reactive repertoire in two subjects.

The time point label for this specimen denotes: pre-transplant. Thawed unstimulated PBMCs were stained for CD3, CD4 and CD8 and FACS-sorted into CD3+CD4+ and CD3+CD8+ populations. Each of the 8 studied subjects was randomized to immunosuppression withdrawal. The Qiagen DNeasy Blood and Tissue Kit was used for genomic DNA isolation. The CDR3 contains 16 residues, cysteine and phenylalanine counted. The CDR3 DNA has 48 bases and is translated from base 1. In the germline V gene, CDR1 corresponds to SGHTA and CDR2 to FQGNSA. V loses 3 bases at its end and J loses 7 bases; junction bases beyond the gene matches: 9.

The origin of this receptor is a human donor who received a liver transplant. Sequencing used CD4+ T cells from blood, obtained before liver transplant. The chain is assembled from TRBV7-2 and TRBJ1-5; TRBD1 lines up with 10 middle nucleotides. The nucleotide sequence reads as follows: TGTGCCAGCAGCTTGTCCGGGACAGGGGCTAGGCAGCCCCAGCATTTT. Translated, this gives CASSLSGTGARQPQHF.